This is a list of T cell receptor beta chains from one sample in a study of spatial heterogeneity in lung cancer. MiXCR was run by TCRdb on the 5' RACE reads, yielding one entry per CDR3 protein. The data hold 4,700 or so distinct CDR3 sequences, with 20% to 25% observed a single time. The material was normal lung tissue next to the tumor, obtained at surgery. These receptors all stem from a female donor with early-stage non-small cell lung cancer. Both conserved end residues are part of each CDR3.

J gene,V gene,CDR3 protein
TRBJ2-7,TRBV2,CASRRSYEQYF
TRBJ1-5,TRBV12-3/TRBV12-4,CASRSGTAVMPQHF
TRBJ2-3,TRBV5-1,CASSLGAPADTQYF
TRBJ1-5,TRBV10-3,CAISDGRNSNQPQHF
TRBJ1-4,TRBV5-6,CASSSISFDRGGEKLFF
TRBJ1-2,TRBV27,CASSFGTGGLGYTF
TRBJ2-5,TRBV29-1,CSVIGGETQYF
TRBJ2-7,TRBV5-1,CASSLVPSGGHYEQYF
TRBJ2-1,TRBV12-3/TRBV12-4,CASSFSTGGSFSYNEQFF
TRBJ2-1,TRBV7-2,CASSLVGGGVYNEQFF
TRBJ2-4,TRBV10-3,CAISESKRGAAKNIQYF
TRBJ1-2,TRBV12-3/TRBV12-4,CASSNWDRESNGYTF
TRBJ1-4,TRBV20-1,CSARGLGHLGEKLFF
TRBJ2-4,TRBV7-2,CASSLALAGLVKNIQYF
TRBJ1-4,TRBV18,CASSPRQALNEKLFF
TRBJ1-5,TRBV2,CASSGGQGGGQPQHF
TRBJ2-6,TRBV5-1,CASSREGSGANVLTF
TRBJ2-3,TRBV15,CATSRGEREGTDTQYF
TRBJ2-5,TRBV6-5,CASSYDRQHNQETQYF
TRBJ1-3,TRBV15,CATSRAGTATGNTIYF
TRBJ2-7,TRBV7-2,CASSLAAGANEQYF
TRBJ2-7,TRBV20-1,CSARGGRTGGAYEQYF